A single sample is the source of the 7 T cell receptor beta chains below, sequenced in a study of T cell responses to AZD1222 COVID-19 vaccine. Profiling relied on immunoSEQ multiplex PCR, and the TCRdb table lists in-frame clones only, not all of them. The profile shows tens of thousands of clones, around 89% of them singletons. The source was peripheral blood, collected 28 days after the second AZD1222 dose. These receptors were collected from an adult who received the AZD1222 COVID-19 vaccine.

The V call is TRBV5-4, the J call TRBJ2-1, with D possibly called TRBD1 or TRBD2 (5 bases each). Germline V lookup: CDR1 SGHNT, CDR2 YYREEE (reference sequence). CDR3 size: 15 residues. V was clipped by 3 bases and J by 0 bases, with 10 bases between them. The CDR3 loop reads CASSWDPASYNEQFF. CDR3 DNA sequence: TGTGCCAGCAGCTGGGACCCGGCCTCCTACAATGAGCAGTTCTTC.

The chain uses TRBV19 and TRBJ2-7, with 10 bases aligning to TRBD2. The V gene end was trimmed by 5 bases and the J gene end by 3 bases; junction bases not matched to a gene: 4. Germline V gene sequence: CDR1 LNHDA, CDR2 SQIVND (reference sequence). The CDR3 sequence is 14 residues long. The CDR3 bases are TGTGCCAGTAGTGTCGGACTAGCGGACTACGAGCAGTACTTC. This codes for CASSVGLADYEQYF. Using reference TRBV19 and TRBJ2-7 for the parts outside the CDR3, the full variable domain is DGGITQSPKYLFRKEGQNVTLSCEQNLNHDAMYWYRQDPGQGLRLIYYSQIVNDFQKGDIAEGYSVSREKKESFPLTVTSAQKNPTAFYLCASSVGLADYEQYFGPGTRLTVT.

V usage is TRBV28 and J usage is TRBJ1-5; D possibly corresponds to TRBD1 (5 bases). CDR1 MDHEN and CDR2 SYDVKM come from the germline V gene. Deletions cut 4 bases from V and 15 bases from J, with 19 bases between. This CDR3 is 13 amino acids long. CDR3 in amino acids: CASSSLRDGVWHF. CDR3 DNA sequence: TGTGCCAGCAGTTCTCTCCGGGACGGCGTATGGCATTTT.

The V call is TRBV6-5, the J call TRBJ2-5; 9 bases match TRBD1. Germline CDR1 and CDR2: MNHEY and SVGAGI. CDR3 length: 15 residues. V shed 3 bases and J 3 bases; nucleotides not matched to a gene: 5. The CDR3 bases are TGTGCCAGCAGTTATCATGGACAGGGGAAAGAGACCCAGTACTTC. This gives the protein CASSYHGQGKETQYF.

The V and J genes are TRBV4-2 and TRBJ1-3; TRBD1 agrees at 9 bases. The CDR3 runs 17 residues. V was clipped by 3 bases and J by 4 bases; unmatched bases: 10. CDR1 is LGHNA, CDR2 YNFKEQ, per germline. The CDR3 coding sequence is TGTGCCAGCAGCCAGGGTCCACAGGGGGCGATAGGAAACACCATATATTTT. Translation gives CASSQGPQGAIGNTIYF.

Written as DNA, the CDR3 is TGTGCCAGCAGCTTGGAACACCGCTCCTATAATTCACCCCTCCACTTT. It codes for CASSLEHRSYNSPLHF. This chain links TRBV5-6 with TRBJ1-6, with unresolved D. Trimming stripped 0 bases from V and 0 bases from J, with 7 bases between. The CDR3 runs to 16 residues. CDR1 is SGHDT, CDR2 YYEEEE, per germline.

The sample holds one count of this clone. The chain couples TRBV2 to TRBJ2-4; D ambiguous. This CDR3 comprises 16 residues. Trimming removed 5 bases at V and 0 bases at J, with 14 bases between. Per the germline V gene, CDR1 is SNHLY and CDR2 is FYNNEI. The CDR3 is CASSHSPELAKNIQYF. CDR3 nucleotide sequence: TGTGCCAGCAGTCACTCCCCAGAGCTAGCCAAAAACATTCAGTACTTC.